The 11 T cell receptor beta chains listed next were all sequenced from one sample in a study of cytomegalovirus exposure and HLA in healthy donors. The PCR used 60 Vbeta and 13 Jbeta primers. The assay was immunoSEQ multiplex PCR, and TCRdb's table has in-frame clones only and misses some. Of about 140,000 clones in the sample, approximately 71% were seen once. Material: PBMCs. These receptor sequences come from a man between 18 and 29 years old in good health and CMV-seropositive.

The genes are TRBV2 and TRBJ1-2; tentative D call: TRBD1 (6 bases). Trimming removed 5 bases at V and 4 bases at J, with 14 bases between. CDR1 and CDR2 (germline): SNHLY, FYNNEI. The CDR3 extends over 14 amino acids. The chain's CDR3 is CASSIRTETYGYTF. CDR3 DNA sequence: TGTGCCAGCAGTATTAGGACAGAAACCTATGGCTACACCTTC.

This clone was counted between two and nine times. J is TRBJ2-1 and V is TRBV30; 8 positions match TRBD2. V gave up 1 base and J gave up 2 bases; unmatched junction bases: 4. The CDR3 spans 15 residues. Germline V gene sequence: CDR1 GTSNPN, CDR2 SVGIG (reference sequence). CDR3 loop: CAWSGLARAYNEQFF. The CDR3 DNA follows: TGTGCCTGGAGTGGACTAGCGAGAGCCTACAATGAGCAGTTCTTC. The full variable domain, its missing parts supplied by reference TRBV30 and TRBJ2-1, is SQTIHQWPATLVQPVGSPLSLECTVEGTSNPNLYWYRQAAGRGLQLLFYSVGIGQISSEVPQNLSASRPQDRQFILSSKKLLLSDSGFYLCAWSGLARAYNEQFFGPGTRLTVL.

The chain has TRBV2 and TRBJ2-7, with D perhaps matching TRBD1 (6 bases). The germline V gene has CDR1 SNHLY and CDR2 FYNNEI. The CDR3 covers 15 residues. The ends were cut back, 8 bases at V and 1 base at J, with 18 bases in the middle. CDR3 DNA: TGTGCCAGCGGTCCCATCGGGACAACTTCCTACGAGCAGTACTTC. It encodes CASGPIGTTSYEQYF.

The chain recombines TRBV19 with TRBJ2-1, with TRBD1 matching 9 bases. The CDR3 runs 17 residues. The ends lost 5 bases at V and 3 bases at J; junction bases unmatched: 11. Germline CDR1 and CDR2: LNHDA and SQIVND (reference sequence). The CDR3 loop is CASSFLPGQGYYNEQFF. CDR3 sequence (DNA): TGTGCCAGTAGTTTCCTTCCGGGACAGGGATACTACAATGAGCAGTTCTTC.

CDR3 nucleotides: TGTGCCAGCGCAGCGGGGGCCATGGGCTACACCTTC. Translation gives CASAAGAMGYTF. The V gene is TRBV28, the J gene TRBJ1-2; D may be TRBD1 (6 bases). CDR1 MDHEN and CDR2 SYDVKM come from the germline V gene. Between the trimmed V and J ends, which lost 8 bases and 8 bases, there was a span of 15 bases. The CDR3 runs to 12 residues.

The chain carries TRBV5-6 and TRBJ2-7; D is perhaps TRBD1 (7 bases). CDR3 size: 14 residues. Germline lookup yields CDR1 SGHDT and CDR2 YYEEEE. Trimming stripped 4 bases from V and 8 bases from J, with 19 bases between. The CDR3: CASSQGGQGVKQYF. As DNA, the CDR3 is TGTGCCAGCAGCCAAGGGGGGCAGGGGGTTAAGCAGTACTTC.

The chain couples TRBV5-1 to TRBJ2-6; D may be TRBD1 (6 bases). This CDR3 comprises 15 residues. Germline V CDR1 and CDR2: SGHRS, YFSETQ. Trimming removed 4 bases at V and 4 bases at J, with 12 bases between. In DNA form, the CDR3 reads TGCGCCAGCAGCCCCACAGGGTCAGGGGCCAACGTCCTGACTTTC. Translation gives CASSPTGSGANVLTF.

The chain carries TRBV30 and TRBJ2-2, with TRBD2 as a possible D gene (6 bases). V lost 2 bases and J lost 1, with 14 bases in between. Germline V gives CDR1 GTSNPN, CDR2 SVGIG (reference sequence). This CDR3 contains 16 residues. CDR3 DNA sequence: TGTGCCTGGAGTCAACCGGGGGTGATGAACACCGGGGAGCTGTTTTTT. Its protein is CAWSQPGVMNTGELFF.

V gene TRBV29-1 combines with J gene TRBJ2-2; D is possibly TRBD2 (7 bases). Trimming took 6 bases from V and 2 from J, leaving 16 bases between them. Germline-derived CDR1 and CDR2 are SQVTM and ANQGSEA. The CDR3 consists of 15 residues. The CDR3: CSVQGGGANTGELFF. CDR3 in DNA: TGCAGCGTCCAAGGGGGAGGGGCCAACACCGGGGAGCTGTTTTTT.

This chain joins TRBV6-6 and TRBJ2-2, with TRBD2 matching 9 bases. Trimming cost V 6 bases and J 5 bases; bases outside gene matches: 10. Germline loops: CDR1 MNHNY, CDR2 SVGAGI (reference sequence). This CDR3 has 16 residues. CDR3 DNA: TGTGCCAGCAGATTAATAGCGGGAGTAGGGACCGGGGAGCTGTTTTTT. The encoded protein is CASRLIAGVGTGELFF.

This clone has just one count. J is TRBJ2-3 and V is TRBV7-3; D is unresolved. The CDR3 runs 14 residues. The germline V and J ends were trimmed by 5 bases and 4 bases, with 13 bases remaining between them. Germline CDR1 SGHTA, CDR2 FQGTGA. The CDR3 nucleotides read TGTGCCAGCAGCCCAACCCTTATAGCAGATACGCAGTATTTT. This encodes CASSPTLIADTQYF.